What follows is one T cell receptor beta chain and its context. The antigen is undetermined. The sample is drawn from a study of PD-L1 blockade in urothelial cancer. Overall study results and limits: Durable-benefit patients had greater expansion of tumor-associated blood clones at 3 weeks.

V was pared by 6 bases and J by 3 bases, with 11 bases between. Germline CDR1 MNHNS, CDR2 SASEGT. This CDR3 is 13 amino acids long. Sequencing was performed with immunoSEQ multiplex PCR; in TCRdb, only in-frame clones are kept and a portion is missing. Here the sample spans just over 50,000 clones, roughly 77% being singletons. This chain joins TRBV6-1 and TRBJ1-1; D uncertain. This specimen consisted of PBMCs, obtained around atezolizumab (anti-PD-L1) treatment. This TCR was recovered from a man aged 70-80 years with urothelial cancer. In DNA, the CDR3 is TGTGCCAGCAGCGCCTTAGATTACACTGAAGCTTTCTTT. Translation: CASSALDYTEAFF.